Below are 11 T cell receptor beta chains sequenced from a single sample in a study of long-term antiretroviral therapy in people with HIV. immunoSEQ v3.0 was run at survey level. TCRdb keeps only in-frame clones here, not all; method: immunoSEQ multiplex PCR. The data hold under 4,000 clones, with about 88% observed a single time. Sequenced here: unsorted PBMCs, sampled 0.3 years after starting antiretroviral therapy. The receptor set was obtained from a woman aged 45-65 years with HIV.

A note on this clone: Since the CDR3 does not end with the conserved phenylalanine or tryptophan, this likely comes from a read error. It is unclear where the CDR3 begins or ends on the DNA, so no DNA is shown, and the CDR3 is as TCRdb lists it. CDR3 amino acids: CASSKARGAE. The genes are TRBV21-1 and TRBJ1-1; the table's D gene call, TRBD1, was not cross checked with the DNA. TRBV21-1 is termed a pseudogene. The CDR3 contains 10 residues when both ends are counted.

This clone came up a few times. The chain carries TRBV5-1 and TRBJ1-2; 7 bases map to TRBD1. There are 18 residues in the CDR3. CDR1 and CDR2 from the germline V gene are SGHRS and YFSETQ. V shed 1 base, J shed 2 bases, and the junction held 14 bases outside the gene matches. This chain's CDR3 is CASSLKGARQGGNYGYTF. The CDR3, as DNA: TGCGCCAGCAGCTTGAAGGGGGCCCGACAGGGTGGGAACTATGGCTACACCTTC.

The chain carries TRBV7-9 and TRBJ1-1; D not certain. The V gene lost 3 bases and the J gene lost 3 bases, with 8 bases spanning the gap. There are 13 residues in the CDR3. Germline V gene sequence: CDR1 SEHNR, CDR2 FQNEAQ (reference sequence). CDR3 residues: CASSFNGDTEAFF. The CDR3 nucleotides are TGTGCCAGCAGCTTTAACGGGGACACTGAAGCTTTCTTT. Full variable domain (outside the CDR3, taken from reference TRBV7-9 and TRBJ1-1): DTGVSQNPRHKITKRGQNVTFRCDPISEHNRLYWYRQTLGQGPEFLTYFQNEAQLEKSRLLSDRFSAERPKGSFSTLEIQRTEQGDSAMYLCASSFNGDTEAFFGQGTRLTVV.

The chain uses TRBV6-5 and TRBJ1-5, with unresolved D. The ends were cut back, 0 bases at V and 2 bases at J, with 5 bases in the middle. The CDR3 sequence is 14 residues long. CDR1 and CDR2 (germline): MNHEY, SVGAGI. In DNA, the CDR3 is TGTGCCAGCAGTTACTCGAGGGGCAATCAGCCCCAGCATTTT. Its protein product is CASSYSRGNQPQHF.

J is TRBJ1-1 and V is TRBV19; the D is unclear. Between the trimmed V and J ends, which lost 0 bases and 12 bases, there was a span of 11 bases. The germline gives CDR1 LNHDA, CDR2 SQIVND (reference sequence). This CDR3 comprises 12 residues. This CDR3 reads CASSIDERRTFF. The DNA for the CDR3 is TGTGCCAGTAGTATAGACGAGAGGCGGACTTTCTTT.

This chain links TRBV10-3 with TRBJ1-5; 10 nucleotides match TRBD1. Germline V gives CDR1 ENHRY, CDR2 SYGVKD. CDR3 size: 18 residues. V dropped 2 bases and J dropped 2; count of bases not matched to a gene: 9. The CDR3 loop is CAISERQMTGGRNQPQHF. CDR3 coding DNA: TGTGCCATCAGTGAGCGCCAGATGACAGGGGGCCGCAATCAGCCCCAGCATTTT.

The chain employs TRBV13 and TRBJ1-1; 9 bases map to TRBD1. With 3 bases clipped from V and 5 bases from J, the junction kept 4 bases outside the gene matches. Germline V gene lookup returns CDR1 PRHDT and CDR2 FYEKMQ (reference sequence). This CDR3 spans 14 amino acids. For the CDR3, the DNA is TGTGCCAGCAGCTTCCCGACAGGGGGAACTGAAGCTTTCTTT. It is translated as CASSFPTGGTEAFF. Full variable domain (rest looked up from reference TRBV13 and TRBJ1-1): AAGVIQSPRHLIKEKRETATLKCYPIPRHDTVYWYQQGPGQDPQFLISFYEKMQSDKGSIPDRFSAQQFSDYHSELNMSSLELGDSALYFCASSFPTGGTEAFFGQGTRLTVV.

The chain uses TRBV19 and TRBJ2-7; 8 bases are shared with TRBD1. CDR1 is LNHDA and CDR2 is SQIVND in the germline V gene (reference sequence). There are 17 residues in the CDR3. After removal of 4 bases from V and 4 bases from J, the junction contained 15 bases not matched to a gene. The DNA for the CDR3 is TGTGCCAGTAGTAAGATGGCCGGACAGGGTACTGGGTACGAGCAGTACTTC. This sequence encodes CASSKMAGQGTGYEQYF.

This clone was detected a few times. The rearrangement joins TRBV19 to TRBJ2-1; 7 bases are a match to TRBD1. Germline CDR1 reads LNHDA; CDR2 reads SQIVND (reference sequence). Trimming removed 5 bases from V and 6 bases from J; junction bases left unmatched: 7. The length of the CDR3 is 14 residues. The DNA for the CDR3 is TGTGCCAGTAGTTCAACCGGGACAGTCAATGAGCAGTTCTTC. Translation: CASSSTGTVNEQFF. The full variable domain, rest sourced from reference TRBV19 and TRBJ2-1, is DGGITQSPKYLFRKEGQNVTLSCEQNLNHDAMYWYRQDPGQGLRLIYYSQIVNDFQKGDIAEGYSVSREKKESFPLTVTSAQKNPTAFYLCASSSTGTVNEQFFGPGTRLTVL.

The chain has TRBV4-1 and TRBJ1-6; D unresolved. V gave up 1 base and J gave up 10 bases, with 17 bases separating them. Germline assignment: CDR1 MGHRA and CDR2 YSYEKL. The CDR3 covers 16 residues. The CDR3 protein is CASSQVMGSLGSPLHF. CDR3 sequence (DNA): TGCGCCAGCAGCCAAGTTATGGGTAGCTTGGGATCACCCCTCCACTTT.

Written as DNA, the CDR3 is TGTGCCAGCAGTGGGCGACAGGGGGATAACTATGGCTACACCTTC. It is translated as CASSGRQGDNYGYTF. The chain recombines TRBV6-6 with TRBJ1-2; 9 nucleotides match TRBD1. The V segment lost 5 bases and the J segment 1 base; nucleotides outside the gene matches: 5. In germline, CDR1 is MNHNY, CDR2 SVGAGI (reference sequence). CDR3 length: 15 amino acids.